One sample yielded the 29 T cell receptor beta chains listed below, sequenced in a study of blood T cell repertoires in COVID-19. Profiled with immunoSEQ multiplex PCR; TCRdb holds only in-frame clones, not every one. The sample lists about 330,000 clones, about 89% occurring once. Sequenced sample: peripheral blood. The receptors here all came from a man aged 18-30 years who had recovered from COVID-19.

This clone occurred a few times. The V call is TRBV6-1, the J call TRBJ2-2; the match to TRBD2 covers 8 bases. V trimming: 3 bases; J trimming: 5 bases; junction bases outside the gene matches: 2. From germline, CDR1 is MNHNS and CDR2 SASEGT. The CDR3 is made up of 14 amino acids. Here the CDR3 reads CASSDLAGTGELFF. DNA of the CDR3: TGTGCCAGCAGTGATTTAGCGGGAACCGGGGAGCTGTTTTTT.

V is TRBV30 and J is TRBJ1-5, with a weak D call TRBD1 (6 bases). Per the germline V gene, CDR1 is GTSNPN and CDR2 is SVGIG (reference sequence). This CDR3 is built from 18 residues. V was cut by 0 bases and J by 0 bases, with 18 bases left in between. CDR3 region: CAWSVDRWDLYSNQPQHF. For the CDR3, the DNA is TGTGCCTGGAGTGTAGACAGGTGGGACCTTTATAGCAATCAGCCCCAGCATTTT.

This chain connects TRBV18 to TRBJ1-3, with TRBD1 identical over 7 bases. V lost 8 bases to trimming and J lost 0 bases; unmatched junction nucleotides: 7. In germline, CDR1 is KGHSH, CDR2 LQKENI. The CDR3 is made up of 15 amino acids. CDR3 loop: CASPGQFLSGNTIYF. The CDR3, as DNA: TGTGCCAGCCCGGGACAGTTCCTCTCTGGAAACACCATATATTTT.

The chain has TRBV25-1 and TRBJ2-1, with TRBD2 as a possible D gene (6 bases). There are 15 residues in the CDR3. V shed 3 bases and J shed 7 bases, with 16 bases lying between them. Germline loops: CDR1 MGHDK, CDR2 SYGVNS. The chain's CDR3 is CASSDSGRTWNEQFF. Here the CDR3 DNA reads TGTGCCAGCAGTGATTCAGGGAGGACTTGGAATGAGCAGTTCTTC.

V usage is TRBV7-3 and J usage is TRBJ2-3; maybe TRBD2 (6 bases). V was cut by 1 base and J by 0 bases, with 11 bases left in between. Germline loops: CDR1 SGHTA, CDR2 FQGTGA. CDR3 length: 16 amino acids. CDR3 sequence: CASSLRRGGSTDTQYF. The CDR3 DNA sequence: TGTGCCAGCAGCTTAAGGCGGGGAGGTAGCACAGATACGCAGTATTTT.

J is TRBJ2-7 and V is TRBV6-2 or TRBV6-3, with D possibly matching TRBD2 (5 bases). The CDR3 extends over 14 amino acids. V was clipped by 0 bases and J by 6 bases, with 12 bases between them. In germline, CDR1 is MNHEY, CDR2 SVGEGT. Here the CDR3 reads CASSYSGLRPEQYF. The CDR3 DNA reads TGTGCCAGCAGTTACTCAGGACTCCGTCCCGAGCAGTACTTC.

The rearrangement uses TRBV11-2 and TRBJ2-5; tentatively, D is TRBD1 (6 bases). This CDR3 comprises 13 residues. Germline CDR1 reads SGHAT; CDR2 reads FQNNGV. With 2 bases removed from V and 5 bases from J, the gap between germline ends came to 9 bases. The CDR3: CASSLQGWETQYF. The CDR3 nucleotides are TGTGCCAGCAGCTTACAGGGGTGGGAGACCCAGTACTTC.

A single count supports this clone. This chain joins TRBV6-5 and TRBJ2-1, with TRBD1 matching 7 bases. The CDR3 has 15 residues. V shed 8 bases, J shed 4 bases, and the junction held 11 bases outside the gene matches. The germline V gene encodes CDR1 MNHEY and CDR2 SVGAGI. DNA for the CDR3: TGTGCCAGCTCCTCCGGGACAGAGGAATACAATGAGCAGTTCTTC. It encodes CASSSGTEEYNEQFF.

The count of this clone is one. The gene calls are TRBV6-5 and TRBJ2-5; 7 bases match TRBD1. Germline values: CDR1 MNHEY, CDR2 SVGAGI. The CDR3 is made up of 12 amino acids. V lost 7 bases, J lost 1 base, and 0 bases stayed unmatched. CDR3 in DNA: TGTGCCAGCAACAGGGGCCAAGAGACCCAGTACTTC. Its protein is CASNRGQETQYF.

V and J are TRBV5-4 and TRBJ2-3; 8 bases agree with TRBD2. There are 15 residues in the CDR3. Trimming cost V 4 bases and J 0 bases; bases outside gene matches: 4. CDR1 SGHNT and CDR2 YYREEE come from the germline V gene (reference sequence). CDR3 in DNA: TGTGCCAGCAGCCGGACTAGCCTTAGCACAGATACGCAGTATTTT. Its translation: CASSRTSLSTDTQYF.

This chain uses TRBV6-5 with TRBJ2-6; weak D call: TRBD1 (5 bases). Germline V gene data show CDR1 as MNHEY and CDR2 as SVGAGI. The V and J ends lost 6 bases and 1 base respectively, with 7 bases between them. The CDR3 is 14 residues long. The CDR3: CASRGVSGANVLTF. In DNA, the CDR3 is TGTGCCAGCAGAGGGGTGTCTGGGGCCAACGTCCTGACTTTC.

This clone was recorded once. V is TRBV7-8 and J is TRBJ1-1; D ambiguous. The germline gives CDR1 SGHVS, CDR2 FQNEAQ. The germline V and J ends were trimmed by 1 base and 3 bases, with 9 bases remaining between them. The CDR3 contains 14 residues. The CDR3 loop reads CASSLEAGYTEAFF. Written as DNA, the CDR3 is TGTGCCAGCAGCTTAGAAGCAGGCTACACTGAAGCTTTCTTT.

The sample holds a few counts of this clone. J is TRBJ1-2 and V is TRBV24-1, with D maybe TRBD1 (6 bases). CDR1 is KGHDR, CDR2 SFDVKD, per germline. The CDR3 is 14 amino acids. The germline V and J ends were trimmed by 4 bases and 8 bases, with 16 bases remaining between them. In nucleotides, the CDR3 is TGTGCCACCAGTGAATCCGGGACCCAGGGGGGCTACACCTTC. Encoded protein: CATSESGTQGGYTF.

CDR3: CASSLGTGTDTQYF. The CDR3 DNA sequence: TGTGCCAGTAGTCTAGGGACTGGCACAGATACGCAGTATTTT. The chain has TRBV19 and TRBJ2-3; a possible D gene is TRBD2 (6 bases). The CDR3 sequence is 14 residues long. V was pared by 5 bases and J by 1 base, with 10 bases between. The V gene's germline CDR1 is LNHDA and CDR2 SQIVND (reference sequence).

The genes are TRBV3-1 (or the pseudogene TRBV3-2) and TRBJ1-5; weak D call: TRBD1 (5 bases). This CDR3 comprises 15 residues. The V gene's germline CDR1 is LGHDT and CDR2 YNNKEL (reference sequence). Between the trimmed V and J ends, which lost 5 bases and 3 bases, there was a span of 14 bases. CDR3 DNA: TGTGCCAGCAGCAAAACGGGGGGTGACAATCAGCCCCAGCATTTT. This translates into CASSKTGGDNQPQHF.

This chain uses TRBV18 with TRBJ1-2, with D possibly TRBD1 on 5 matching bases. The CDR3 has 14 residues. Trimming took off 6 bases at V and 8 bases at J, with 19 bases between the two ends. Looked up from germline, CDR1 is KGHSH and CDR2 is LQKENI. Here the CDR3 DNA reads TGTGCCAGCTCTGGCGACCGCAGGGTGGGAGGCTACACCTTC. This codes for CASSGDRRVGGYTF.

This chain links TRBV7-9 with TRBJ1-1, with D hard to call. The CDR3 sequence is 13 residues long. Germline V CDR1 and CDR2: SEHNR, FQNEAQ (reference sequence). V lost 2 bases to trimming and J lost 7 bases, with 11 bases between them. The DNA for the CDR3 is TGTGCCAGCAGCTTACTAGCACTTGGTGAAGCTTTCTTT. Its protein product is CASSLLALGEAFF.

The rearrangement links TRBV7-9 to TRBJ1-1; a possible D gene is TRBD1 (5 bases). The V gene lost 5 bases and the J gene lost 6 bases, with 16 bases spanning the gap. The germline CDR1 and CDR2 sequences are SEHNR and FQNEAQ (reference sequence). This CDR3 contains 14 residues. This CDR3 is CASSGRGSRSEAFF. For the CDR3, the DNA is TGTGCCAGCAGCGGACGGGGGTCGAGGTCTGAAGCTTTCTTT.

J is TRBJ1-3 and V is TRBV19; the D is unclear. The CDR3 spans 16 residues. V was pared by 1 base and J by 0 bases, with 10 bases between. Germline V gene sequence: CDR1 LNHDA, CDR2 SQIVND (reference sequence). The CDR3 DNA follows: TGTGCCAGTAGTATAGTTGCGGGGAACTCTGGAAACACCATATATTTT. This encodes CASSIVAGNSGNTIYF.

The chain recombines TRBV27 with TRBJ2-7, with unresolved D. The germline CDR1 and CDR2 sequences are MNHEY and SMNVEV (reference sequence). Trimming removed 6 bases from V and 3 bases from J, with 15 bases in between. The CDR3 contains 14 residues. DNA for the CDR3: TGTGCCAGCAGATCGGATCCCCGCGGCTACGAGCAGTACTTC. Translation gives CASRSDPRGYEQYF.

The gene calls are TRBV6-5 and TRBJ2-2, with 8 bases aligning to TRBD2. After removal of 5 bases from V and 7 bases from J, the junction contained 9 bases not matched to a gene. CDR3 size: 15 residues. Germline V gene sequence: CDR1 MNHEY, CDR2 SVGAGI. CDR3: CASSPMREEVGELFF. The CDR3 nucleotides are TGTGCCAGCAGTCCAATGCGGGAGGAAGTCGGGGAGCTGTTTTTT.

This sequence joins TRBV9 and TRBJ2-7; TRBD1 matches 12 bases. The CDR3 is made up of 16 amino acids. Germline values: CDR1 SGDLS, CDR2 YYNGEE. With V trimmed by 0 bases and J by 5 bases, 6 bases remained unmatched. CDR3 DNA: TGTGCCAGCAGCGTAGCCGGGGACAGGGGGCTCGACGAGCAGTACTTC. This translates into CASSVAGDRGLDEQYF. Looking up the rest from reference TRBV9 and TRBJ2-7 gives the full variable domain: DSGVTQTPKHLITATGQRVTLRCSPRSGDLSVYWYQQSLDQGLQFLIQYYNGEERAKGNILERFSAQQFPDLHSELNLSSLELGDSALYFCASSVAGDRGLDEQYFGPGTRLTVT.

This clone was recorded only once. The chain has TRBV5-6 and TRBJ1-2; a weak D match, TRBD1 (5 bases). Trimming shortened V by 0 bases and J by 8 bases, and 20 bases separated the two germline ends. The CDR3 totals 16 residues. Germline V gives CDR1 SGHDT, CDR2 YYEEEE. In DNA form, the CDR3 reads TGTGCCAGCAGCTTGGGGGGTTTGACAGCCCCGTTAGGCTACACCTTC. Amino acid sequence: CASSLGGLTAPLGYTF.

V usage is TRBV15 and J usage is TRBJ2-7; possibly TRBD1 for D (6 bases). Trimming took 4 bases from V and 0 from J, leaving 19 bases between them. CDR3 length: 17 amino acids. Germline loops: CDR1 LNHNV, CDR2 YYDKDF (reference sequence). CDR3 protein: CATSIGIGTPSSYEQYF. The DNA of the CDR3 is TGTGCCACCAGCATTGGAATCGGGACACCGAGCTCCTACGAGCAGTACTTC.

The genes are TRBV3-1 (or the pseudogene TRBV3-2) and TRBJ2-7, with D tentatively TRBD2 (6 bases). The germline V gene has CDR1 LGHDT and CDR2 YNNKEL (reference sequence). The CDR3 contains 12 residues. V shed 5 bases and J shed 7 bases, with 12 bases lying between them. The CDR3 DNA sequence: TGTGCCAGCAGCACGAACGCGGGGGAGCAGTACTTC. The encoded protein is CASSTNAGEQYF.

The V call is TRBV7-9, the J call TRBJ2-3; a possible D gene is TRBD2 (5 bases). CDR1 and CDR2 from the germline V gene are SEHNR and FQNEAQ (reference sequence). CDR3 length equals 15 residues. V was trimmed by 1 base and J by 6 bases, leaving 14 bases between them. CDR3 sequence: CASSLGRSGLDTQYF. CDR3 DNA sequence: TGTGCCAGCAGCTTAGGCCGCAGCGGCCTGGATACGCAGTATTTT.

This clone was detected only once. In DNA form, the CDR3 reads TGTGCCAGCGCACAGGGGAGTTATGAAAAACTGTTTTTT. Translation: CASAQGSYEKLFF. The V gene is TRBV2, the J gene TRBJ1-4; 7 nucleotides line up with TRBD1. Trimming took 8 bases from V and 6 from J; bases not matched to a gene: 6. Looked up from germline, CDR1 is SNHLY and CDR2 is FYNNEI. The CDR3 extends over 13 amino acids.

The genes are TRBV7-3 and TRBJ1-1, with 8 bases matching TRBD1. The CDR3 has 13 residues. Germline CDR1 is SGHTA and CDR2 is FQGTGA. Losses at the gene ends were 4 bases for V and 10 bases for J; bases not matched to a gene: 8. The CDR3 loop reads CASSSGQGGLAFF. As DNA, the CDR3 is TGTGCCAGCAGCTCCGGACAGGGAGGGTTAGCTTTCTTT. The full variable domain, rest sourced from reference TRBV7-3 and TRBJ1-1, is GAGVSQTPSNKVTEKGKYVELRCDPISGHTALYWYRQSLGQGPEFLIYFQGTGAADDSGLPNDRFFAVRPEGSVSTLKIQRTERGDSAVYLCASSSGQGGLAFFGQGTRLTVV.

The chain carries TRBV7-8 and TRBJ2-2; the D is unclear. Looked up from germline, CDR1 is SGHVS and CDR2 is FQNEAQ. With 1 base removed from V and 6 bases from J, the gap between germline ends came to 12 bases. The CDR3 is 15 residues long. In DNA form, the CDR3 reads TGTGCCAGCAGCTTAGTAACCGGGTACGCCGGGGAGCTGTTTTTT. It is translated as CASSLVTGYAGELFF.